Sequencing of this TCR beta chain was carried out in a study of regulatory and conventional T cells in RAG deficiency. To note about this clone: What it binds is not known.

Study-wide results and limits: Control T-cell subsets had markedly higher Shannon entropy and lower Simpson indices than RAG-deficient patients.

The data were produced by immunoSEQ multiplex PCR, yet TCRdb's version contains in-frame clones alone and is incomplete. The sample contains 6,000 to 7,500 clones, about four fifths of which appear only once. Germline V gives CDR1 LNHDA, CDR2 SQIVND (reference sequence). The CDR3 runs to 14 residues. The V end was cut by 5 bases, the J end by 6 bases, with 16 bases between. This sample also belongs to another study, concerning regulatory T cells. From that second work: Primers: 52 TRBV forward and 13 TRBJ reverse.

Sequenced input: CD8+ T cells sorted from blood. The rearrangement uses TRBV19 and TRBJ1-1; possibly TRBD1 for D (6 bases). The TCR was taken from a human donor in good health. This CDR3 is CASSHIGDNAEAFF. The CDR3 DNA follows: TGTGCCAGTAGTCACATCGGGGACAACGCTGAAGCTTTCTTT.